This entry lists 5 T cell receptor beta chains sequenced from one sample in a study of CD8+CD57+ T cells in acquired aplastic anemia. Genomic DNA, the template, was used for profiling of the TCR beta VDJ and CDR3. Each CDR3 protein is one row after TCRdb ran MiXCR on the reads. The profile shows 30,000 to 40,000 distinct CDR3 sequences, 75% to 85% of them singletons. Input material: sorted CD4+, CD8+, or CD8+CD57+ T cells (not recorded which) from PBMCs. The receptors were gathered from a human donor in good health, serving as a control.

The CDR3 region has the DNA TGTGCCTGGAACAGGGATACCTATGGCTACACCTTC. Translating gives CAWNRDTYGYTF. The chain combines TRBV19 with TRBJ1-2; D perhaps matches TRBD1 (6 bases). CDR1 is LNHDA, CDR2 SQIVND, per germline (reference sequence). The CDR3 sequence is 12 residues long. V shed 11 bases and J shed 4 bases, with 14 bases lying between them.

The chain recombines TRBV7-6 with TRBJ1-6; D call uncertain. The germline V gene has CDR1 SGHVS and CDR2 FNYEAQ. Trimming cost V 1 base and J 10 bases, with 17 bases left between them. This CDR3 spans 16 amino acids. CDR3 nucleotide sequence: TGTGCCAGCAGCTTAGAAGTTCCGGGAGTCGGGTCACCCCTCCACTTT. This translates into CASSLEVPGVGSPLHF. Filled out from reference TRBV7-6 and TRBJ1-6, the complete variable domain reads GAGVSQSPRYKVTKRGQDVALRCDPISGHVSLYWYRQALGQGPEFLTYFNYEAQQDKSGLPNDRFSAERPEGSISTLTIQRTEQRDSAMYRCASSLEVPGVGSPLHFGNGTRLTVT.

This chain connects TRBV7-8 to TRBJ2-1; no clear D. V was shortened by 0 bases and J by 6 bases, with 9 bases between the two germline ends. Germline lookup yields CDR1 SGHVS and CDR2 FQNEAQ. The CDR3 has 14 amino acids. CDR3 amino acids: CASSLARLINEQFF. The CDR3 coding sequence is TGTGCCAGCAGCTTAGCGAGACTCATCAATGAGCAGTTCTTC.

About this clonotype: One end of the junction fails to match germline, which may point to a read error. The chain is built from TRBV2 and TRBJ2-2; TRBD2 matches at 11 bases. The CDR3 is 15 amino acids. The germline gives CDR1 SNHLY, CDR2 FYNNEI. CDR3 sequence: CASSIAGGHTEELFF. The CDR3 nucleotides read TGTGCCAGCAGTATAGCGGGGGGGCACACCGAGGAGCTGTTTTTT.

V usage is TRBV29-1 and J usage is TRBJ1-1; D is ambiguous. The CDR3 is 14 residues long. Trimming removed 4 bases from V and 4 bases from J, with 16 bases in between. Germline V gene lookup returns CDR1 SQVTM and CDR2 ANQGSEA. The chain's CDR3 is CSVVTNLGSTEAFF. DNA of the CDR3: TGCAGCGTTGTGACGAATTTGGGGAGCACTGAAGCTTTCTTT.